This T cell receptor (beta chain) was documented in a study of CD8 T cells in ankylosing spondylitis. General study points: One TCR beta motif, made up of eight highly homologous variants, appeared characteristic of ankylosing spondylitis blood.

For TCR beta, libraries came from quantitative 5'-RACE with molecular barcodes. MiXCR, applied by TCRdb to the 5' RACE reads, yields one record per CDR3 protein. In the table there are fewer than 200,000 distinct CDR3 sequences, 15% to 20% of which are singletons. J was trimmed by 2 bases and V by 0 bases; bases with no gene match: 3. CDR3 length equals 16 residues. Germline V gives CDR1 LGHNA, CDR2 YNFKEQ. This clonotype has ten or more counts. Its antigen remains unidentified. The origin of this receptor is a male donor aged 10 to 35 with ankylosing spondylitis or in good health (not recorded which). The specimen sequenced was blood, either unsorted or a sorted T cell fraction (not recorded which). This sequence joins TRBV4-2 and TRBJ2-1; the match to TRBD2 covers 8 bases. The CDR3 region has the DNA TGTGCCAGCAGCCAAGATCAAGCGGGGGCCTACAATGAGCAGTTCTTC. Its translation: CASSQDQAGAYNEQFF.